The rows below give T cell receptor beta chains drawn from one sample of a study of T cell repertoires in cytomegalovirus infection. TCRdb called the reads again in MiXCR, with one record for every CDR3 protein. Of some 920,000 distinct CDR3 sequences listed, roughly 31% are singletons. Their recognized antigens are unknown. The sequences come from cultured CD8+ T cells from PBMCs, collected from culture after CMV antigen stimulation. These receptors came from a human donor in good health (CMV status not recorded). Some clones in this sample may be carry-over from other donors' samples. Each CDR3 is given with its conserved first and last residue. The D gene is left open where the match is weak. A row's size may be missing; if present it is once, few, many or a size class.

cdr3_aa: CASSPRQGYGELFF
cdr3_nt: TGTGCCAGCAGCCCCCGGCAGGGGTACGGGGAGCTGTTTTTT
d_call: .
j_call: TRBJ2-2
clone_size: few
v_call: TRBV7-2

cdr3_aa: CASSLPYF
cdr3_nt: TGTGCCAGCAGCCTCCCCTATTTT
d_call: .
j_call: TRBJ1-4
clone_size: once
v_call: TRBV7-9

cdr3_aa: CASSASATVNQPQHF
cdr3_nt: TGTGCCAGCAGTGCCTCGGCGACTGTAAATCAGCCCCAGCATTTT
d_call: .
j_call: TRBJ1-5
clone_size: few
v_call: TRBV25-1

cdr3_aa: CASSFRDDYQPQHF
cdr3_nt: TGTGCCAGCAGCTTCCGGGACGATTATCAGCCCCAGCATTTT
d_call: .
j_call: TRBJ1-5
clone_size: few
v_call: TRBV5-6

cdr3_aa: CASSQLFTGSNEQFF
cdr3_nt: TGCGCCAGCAGCCAGCTCTTTACAGGGTCCAATGAGCAGTTCTTC
d_call: .
j_call: TRBJ2-1
clone_size: .
v_call: TRBV4-3

cdr3_aa: CAAQGGGDYNSPLHF
cdr3_nt: TGTGCCGCGCAGGGGGGGGGAGACTATAATTCACCCCTCCACTTT
d_call: TRBD1
j_call: TRBJ1-6
clone_size: few
v_call: TRBV2

cdr3_aa: CASSLTYHGRDGYGYTF
cdr3_nt: TGTGCCAGCAGTTTGACCTACCACGGCAGGGATGGCTATGGCTACACCTTC
d_call: .
j_call: TRBJ1-2
clone_size: .
v_call: TRBV28

cdr3_aa: CASSLLQGGTDTQYF
cdr3_nt: TGTGCCAGCAGCTTACTCCAGGGGGGCACAGATACGCAGTATTTT
d_call: TRBD1
j_call: TRBJ2-3
clone_size: many
v_call: TRBV7-2

cdr3_aa: CASSESVGIGYTF
cdr3_nt: TGCGCCAGCAGTGAGTCGGTAGGGATCGGCTACACCTTC
d_call: .
j_call: TRBJ1-2
clone_size: .
v_call: TRBV10-1

cdr3_aa: CASSQGAGGPLVYAGELFF
cdr3_nt: TGTGCCAGCAGTCAAGGGGCGGGGGGACCCCTTGTGTATGCCGGGGAGCTGTTTTTT
d_call: TRBD2
j_call: TRBJ2-2
clone_size: few
v_call: TRBV28

cdr3_aa: CASGFLLGKTEQSTEAFF
cdr3_nt: TGTGCTAGTGGTTTCCTCCTCGGGAAGACGGAACAGAGCACTGAAGCTTTCTTT
d_call: .
j_call: TRBJ1-1
clone_size: .
v_call: TRBV12-5

cdr3_aa: CASSFGQGSSGNTIYF
cdr3_nt: TGTGCCAGCAGCTTTGGGCAGGGAAGCTCTGGAAACACCATATATTTT
d_call: .
j_call: TRBJ1-3
clone_size: .
v_call: TRBV5-6

cdr3_aa: CASSQWGETQYF
cdr3_nt: TGTGCCAGCAGCCAATGGGGAGAGACCCAGTACTTC
d_call: .
j_call: TRBJ2-5
clone_size: few
v_call: TRBV11-1

cdr3_aa: CASSPTGTQSNEQFF
cdr3_nt: TGTGCCAGCAGTCCTACCGGGACACAATCCAATGAGCAGTTCTTC
d_call: .
j_call: TRBJ2-1
clone_size: .
v_call: TRBV27